These 11 T cell receptor beta chains came from one sample sequenced in a study of cytomegalovirus exposure and HLA in healthy donors. PCR employed 60 Vbeta and 13 Jbeta primers. The assay was immunoSEQ multiplex PCR, and TCRdb's table has in-frame clones only and misses some. The sample yields approximately 110,000 clones, 73% seen once. Source material: PBMCs. These receptors all come from a man in his 60s in good health and CMV-seropositive.

The CDR3 coding sequence is TGTGCCAGCAGTAGGACTACCCGGGGCAATCAGCCCCAGCATTTT. Protein: CASSRTTRGNQPQHF. V is TRBV2 and J is TRBJ1-5; D is uncertain. Per germline, CDR1 SNHLY and CDR2 FYNNEI. V was cut by 5 bases and J by 2 bases, with 13 bases left in between. The CDR3 runs to 15 residues.

The chain uses TRBV11-2 and TRBJ1-1, with D possibly matching TRBD1 (5 bases). This CDR3 has 14 residues. Germline CDR1 SGHAT, CDR2 FQNNGV. The V end lost 1 base, the J end lost 1 base, and 7 bases lay between the germline ends. The CDR3 spells CASSLGGWNTEAFF. The CDR3 region has the DNA TGTGCCAGCAGCTTAGGGGGCTGGAACACTGAAGCTTTCTTT.

This clone has a single count. The genes are TRBV11-2 and TRBJ1-3, with 8 nucleotides matching TRBD1. The germline gives CDR1 SGHAT, CDR2 FQNNGV. The CDR3 runs to 16 residues. V shed 6 bases and J 0 bases; nucleotides not matched to a gene: 7. CDR3 in DNA: TGTGCCAGCAGAGATACGGACAGGGTCTCTGGAAACACCATATATTTT. Translated: CASRDTDRVSGNTIYF.

This clone was detected only once. The chain joins TRBV12-5 to TRBJ2-1; TRBD2 matches at 8 bases. The V and J ends lost 2 bases and 7 bases, in that order; junction bases with no gene match: 19. Germline V gene sequence: CDR1 LGHNT, CDR2 FRNRAP. The CDR3 consists of 19 residues. CDR3 DNA: TGTGCTAGTGGTTTGTCCCCTCAATTCTCGGGGGGGCTTAGGAATGAGCAGTTCTTC. Translation: CASGLSPQFSGGLRNEQFF.

In this sample, this clone is medium-sized. The rearrangement links TRBV28 to TRBJ1-6; weak D call: TRBD1 (5 bases). The CDR3 has 14 residues. The germline V gene has CDR1 MDHEN and CDR2 SYDVKM. V lost 6 bases to trimming and J lost 7 bases, with 13 bases between them. The CDR3: CASSRTGTNSPLHF. As DNA, the CDR3 is TGTGCCAGCAGCAGAACAGGTACGAATTCACCCCTCCACTTT.

For this clone: Sequence at one end of the junction differs from germline and may be a read error. The V call is TRBV7-7, the J call TRBJ2-1, with unresolved D. CDR3 size: 14 residues. Germline values: CDR1 SSHAT, CDR2 FNYEAQ (reference sequence). As DNA, the CDR3 is TGTGCTAGCAGCTTAGGTCCGACTGACAATGAGCAGTTCTTC. It is translated as CASSLGPTDNEQFF.

The gene calls are TRBV10-3 and TRBJ1-6; possibly TRBD1 for D (5 bases). The CDR3 has 15 amino acids. V was shortened by 0 bases and J by 10 bases, with 13 bases between the two germline ends. From germline, CDR1 is ENHRY and CDR2 SYGVKD. As DNA, the CDR3 is TGTGCCATCAGTGAGTCATCGGGGGTCCAATCACCCCTCCACTTT. As protein: CAISESSGVQSPLHF.

This chain connects TRBV6-6 to TRBJ1-2; 8 bases match TRBD1. Germline V gene lookup returns CDR1 MNHNY and CDR2 SVGAGI (reference sequence). V lost 6 bases and J lost 4; bases outside the gene matches: 4. CDR3 size: 13 residues. CDR3 nucleotide sequence: TGTGCCAGCAGCCATGGACAGGGCTATGGCTACACCTTC. Translation gives CASSHGQGYGYTF.

The chain carries TRBV27 and TRBJ2-7, with 7 bases aligning to TRBD2. The CDR3 length is 13 residues. CDR1 MNHEY and CDR2 SMNVEV come from the germline V gene (reference sequence). Trimming removed 7 bases from V and 2 bases from J; junction bases left unmatched: 5. This CDR3 is CASIGGIAYEQYF. CDR3 sequence (DNA): TGTGCCAGCATCGGGGGGATCGCCTACGAGCAGTACTTC.

This chain joins TRBV11-3 and TRBJ2-5; no reliable D call. This CDR3 has 13 residues. V gave up 1 base and J gave up 3 bases, with 6 bases separating them. Per germline, CDR1 SGHNT and CDR2 YENEEA. The CDR3 loop is CASSLGVEETQYF. For the CDR3, the DNA is TGTGCCAGCAGCTTAGGAGTAGAAGAGACCCAGTACTTC.

The chain couples TRBV5-6 to TRBJ1-4; 9 nucleotides align to TRBD1. The CDR3 loop spans 15 amino acids. Germline V gives CDR1 SGHDT, CDR2 YYEEEE. Trimming removed 3 bases from V and 4 bases from J; junction bases left unmatched: 4. CDR3 sequence reads: CASSSRQGVNEKLFF. CDR3 DNA sequence: TGTGCCAGCAGCTCAAGACAGGGGGTTAATGAAAAACTGTTTTTT.